This T cell receptor beta chain emerged from a study of shared clonotypes between healthy human individuals. Some clones are missing from TCRdb's copy, which holds only in-frame ones; the method was immunoSEQ multiplex PCR. The sample has roughly 1,000,000 clones, around 82% seen once. Germline V gene sequence: CDR1 LGHNA, CDR2 YSLEER. This CDR3 spans 19 amino acids. V was pared by 4 bases and J by 4 bases, with 15 bases of the junction left unmatched. Broader study findings: Some naive CD4 clonotypes, 4% to 6%, turned up in common across a few donors.

There are a few counts of this clone. The antigen remains undetermined. The chain uses TRBV4-3 and TRBJ2-2, with 10 bases lining up with TRBD2. The sequence came from a man younger than 35 in good health. Some clones in this sample may be carry-over from other donors' samples. The sequenced sample was memory CD4+ T cells from PBMCs. Sample subset: CD45RA-negative fraction. CDR3 nucleotide sequence: TGCGCCAGCAGCCGCAACCCCCCTAGGAGCGGGAGGGCCACCGGGGAGCTGTTTTTT. Translation gives CASSRNPPRSGRATGELFF.